These T cell receptor beta chains were read from a single sample in a study of blood T cells in healthy people across ages. One entry per CDR3 protein, called by TCRdb with MiXCR from the 5' RACE reads. The sample includes 710,000 or so distinct CDR3 sequences, approximately 21% of them seen just once. Sequencing was carried out using blood. The receptors stem from a man between 70 and 80 years old in good health. Each CDR3 is given with its conserved first and last residue. D genes are given only for firm matches. Size tells how often a clone was seen (once, few, many) or the class of an expanded clone, and some rows leave it out.

>TRBD1|many|TRBJ1-3|TRBV27
CASSQRQGGNTIYF
TGTGCCAGCAGTCAACGACAGGGGGGAAACACCATATATTTT
>NA|few|TRBJ2-7|TRBV5-1
CASSLRQWEGEQYF
TGCGCCAGCAGCTTAAGACAGTGGGAAGGCGAGCAGTACTTC
>NA|few|TRBJ1-6|TRBV12-3/TRBV12-4
CASSLLGDSPLHF
TGTGCCAGCAGTTTGTTGGGGGATTCACCCCTCCACTTT
>TRBD2|many|TRBJ2-5|TRBV25-1
CASSEQGGQETQYF
TGTGCCAGCAGTGAACAGGGAGGGCAAGAGACCCAGTACTTC
>NA|NA|TRBJ1-1|TRBV29-1
CSVAQVLNTEAFF
TGCAGCGTTGCACAGGTTTTGAACACTGAAGCTTTCTTT
>NA|few|TRBJ1-2|TRBV25-1
CASSEAGRSSGSYGYTF
TGTGCCAGCAGTGAAGCCGGACGCTCTTCCGGGAGCTATGGCTACACCTTC
>NA|NA|TRBJ2-1|TRBV5-1
CASSHRDFNFNEQFF
TGCGCCAGCAGCCACCGGGACTTCAACTTCAATGAGCAGTTCTTC
>NA|NA|TRBJ2-2|TRBV5-1
CASSLVVQPTGELFF
TGCGCCAGCAGCTTGGTAGTGCAACCCACCGGGGAGCTGTTTTTT
>TRBD1|NA|TRBJ1-2|TRBV28
CASSRGTVYGYTF
TGTGCCAGCAGCCGGGGGACAGTTTATGGCTACACCTTC
>NA|NA|TRBJ2-7|TRBV25-1
CASRRGTSYEQYF
TGTGCCAGCAGGAGGGGTACCTCCTACGAGCAGTACTTC
>NA|many|TRBJ1-1|TRBV12-3/TRBV12-4
CASSLDLWGTEAFF
TGTGCCAGCAGTTTAGATCTATGGGGGACTGAAGCTTTCTTT
>TRBD2|few|TRBJ2-2|TRBV24-1
CATSDWGLAANTGELFF
TGTGCCACCAGTGATTGGGGACTAGCGGCGAACACCGGGGAGCTGTTTTTT
>NA|few|TRBJ1-2|TRBV7-2
CASSLASVEAFYGYTF
TGTGCCAGCAGCTTAGCGTCAGTCGAAGCCTTCTATGGCTACACCTTC
>NA|NA|TRBJ2-3|TRBV24-1
CATSDRSDSDTQYF
TGTGCCACCAGTGATAGAAGCGACTCTGATACGCAGTATTTT
>NA|few|TRBJ2-1|TRBV18
CASSLNSLAGSYNEQFF
TGTGCCAGCTCACTAAATTCCCTAGCTGGGTCCTACAATGAGCAGTTCTTC
>NA|NA|TRBJ2-7|TRBV9
CASSVEADNYEQCF
TGTGCCAGCAGCGTAGAGGCAGATAACTACGAGCAGTGCTTC
>NA|few|TRBJ2-3|TRBV9
CASSVAWSGPTDTQYF
TGTGCCAGCAGCGTAGCTTGGAGCGGTCCCACAGATACGCAGTATTTT
>NA|NA|TRBJ2-6|TRBV7-9
CASSLETTNVLTF
TGTGCCAGCAGCTTAGAGACTACCAACGTCCTGACTTTC
>TRBD2|NA|TRBJ2-7|TRBV20-1
CSASRGGSYEQYF
TGCAGTGCTAGTCGCGGGGGGAGCTACGAGCAGTACTTC
>NA|few|TRBJ2-5|TRBV27
CASVKRYRDAQETQYF
TGTGCCAGCGTTAAACGTTACCGGGACGCCCAAGAGACCCAGTACTTC
>TRBD1|NA|TRBJ2-1|TRBV7-8
CASSPAGQGLNNEQFF
TGTGCCAGCAGCCCAGCGGGACAGGGCCTCAACAATGAGCAGTTCTTC
>NA|NA|TRBJ1-6|TRBV7-9
CASSFGQGPSPLHF
TGTGCCAGCAGCTTCGGTCAGGGGCCTTCACCCCTCCACTTT
>NA|NA|TRBJ1-4|TRBV18
CASSPRGDEKLFF
TGTGCCAGCTCACCCCGCGGGGATGAAAAACTGTTTTTT
>TRBD2|few|TRBJ2-3|TRBV24-1
CATSDLPREAQYF
TGTGCCACCAGTGATTTGCCGCGGGAGGCGCAGTATTTT
>NA|NA|TRBJ1-6|TRBV7-9
CASSSRTSSDSPLHF
TGTGCCAGCAGCTCTCGGACCAGTTCGGATTCACCCCTCCACTTT
>NA|few|TRBJ2-5|TRBV2
CASNTGTETQYF
TGTGCCAGCAACACAGGGACGGAGACCCAGTACTTC
>TRBD1|few|TRBJ1-1|TRBV5-1
CASSFGTGQTEAFF
TGCGCCAGCAGCTTCGGGACAGGGCAGACTGAAGCTTTCTTT
>TRBD2|NA|TRBJ2-3|TRBV12-3/TRBV12-4
CASRTGTTTDTQYF
TGTGCCAGCAGAACCGGGACTACCACAGATACGCAGTATTTT
>TRBD2|few|TRBJ2-5|TRBV27
CASNTRTSGKETQYF
TGTGCCAGCAATACCCGGACTAGCGGAAAAGAGACCCAGTACTTC
>TRBD1|few|TRBJ2-7|TRBV3-1
CASSQVPDRVSYEQYF
TGTGCCAGCAGCCAAGTACCCGACAGGGTCTCCTACGAGCAGTACTTC
>NA|NA|TRBJ1-3|TRBV20-1
CSAVPGTHSGNTIYF
TGCAGTGCTGTACCCGGGACCCACTCTGGAAACACCATATATTTT
>NA|once|TRBJ2-1|TRBV12-3/TRBV12-4
CASSLAQRVEQFF
TGTGCCAGCAGTTTAGCGCAGCGAGTAGAGCAGTTCTTC
>TRBD1|NA|TRBJ2-1|TRBV7-9
CASTLTGLLPNEQFF
TGTGCCAGCACCTTGACAGGGCTCCTCCCCAATGAGCAGTTCTTC
>NA|NA|TRBJ2-7|TRBV20-1
CSAREAYEQYF
TGCAGTGCTAGAGAAGCCTACGAGCAGTACTTC
>NA|few|TRBJ1-2|TRBV28
CASSLGWDPVPMGDYGYTF
TGTGCCAGCAGTTTGGGTTGGGATCCAGTGCCCATGGGGGACTATGGCTACACCTTC
>NA|NA|TRBJ2-1|TRBV21-1
CASSRKTEDNEQFF
TGTGCCAGCAGTCGGAAAACGGAGGACAATGAGCAGTTCTTC
>TRBD1|NA|TRBJ2-3|TRBV29-1
CSHGLTGGTQYF
TGCAGCCACGGACTGACAGGGGGTACGCAGTATTTT
>TRBD2|NA|TRBJ2-1|TRBV6-1
CATIRPQAGVNDEQFF
TGTGCCACGATACGGCCCCAAGCGGGAGTCAATGATGAGCAGTTCTTC
>NA|NA|TRBJ2-7|TRBV28
CASRRAPASYEQYF
TGTGCCAGCAGACGTGCCCCCGCCTCCTACGAGCAGTACTTC
>TRBD2|NA|TRBJ2-3|TRBV3-1
CASSQVGGGSDTQYF
TGTGCCAGCAGCCAAGTTGGCGGGGGGTCAGATACGCAGTATTTT
>TRBD2|NA|TRBJ2-1|TRBV6-2/TRBV6-3
CASSKLAEYNEQFF
TGTGCCAGCAGTAAACTAGCGGAGTACAATGAGCAGTTCTTC
>NA|few|TRBJ2-3|TRBV6-6
CASSYVNTDTQYF
TGTGCCAGCAGTTACGTAAACACAGATACGCAGTATTTT
>NA|NA|TRBJ1-1|TRBV12-3/TRBV12-4
CASSLFPEVTEAFF
TGTGCCAGCAGTTTATTTCCGGAAGTCACTGAAGCTTTCTTT